This T cell receptor (beta chain) appears in the sequencing data of a study of breast tumors, draining lymph nodes, adjacent tissues (dated by TCRdb to the mid-2010s). Context from the whole study: TCR beta repertoires were compared across tumor, adjacent nontumor tissue and axillary lymph nodes obtained from breast cancer patients. In human breast cancer, the study set out to assess how tumor, surrounding tissue and draining lymph node repertoires relate to one another and whether T cells might be exchanged between them. Findings and caveats that apply to the study as a whole: Tumor T-cell repertoires showed less diversity than lymph node repertoires and more diversity than nontumor tissue repertoires, and tumor T-cell repertoires showed preferential V and J gene usage. The data were judged consistent with most tumor T cells deriving from the lymph node and then expanding within tumor tissue. The similarity between tumor and nontumor tissue repertoires was significantly greater in luminal-like breast cancer than in basal-like breast cancer. The study presented the conclusion that tumor T cells originate in lymph nodes as consistent with a hypothesis, not as something directly demonstrated.

A note on this clonotype: No cognate antigen has been identified for it. This may be a read error: a much more frequent sequence differs by one nucleotide.

The germline V gene encodes CDR1 MNHEY and CDR2 SVGAGI. The CDR3, cysteine through phenylalanine, is 15 amino acids long. The entry retains the CDR3 DNA only, 45 bases that are in frame from base 1. V is trimmed back by 6 bases and J by 5 bases, and the junction contains 10 bases that no gene match accounts for. The reads were generated on an Illumina HiSeq 2000. TCR beta chain libraries were generated by multiplex PCR amplification. High-throughput sequencing was used to analyze the amplified TCR beta chain products. TCRdb itself trimmed the public reads at Q25 with fastp, ran MiXCR and retained productive beta chains. Entries that share a CDR3 protein sequence are merged under the most common genes and DNA. This sample comprises roughly 130,000 distinct CDR3 sequences, 15% to 20% of them detected only once. The ten largest make up roughly 3.5% of the sample. The axillary draining lymph nodes of breast cancer patients were the source of the lymph node samples.

The sequence derives from a female donor with breast cancer. Some clones in this sample may be carry-over from other donors' samples. Sequenced: axillary lymph node tissue. The rearranged chain carries TRBV6-5 and TRBJ1-5, and 7 junctional nucleotides match TRBD1. The DNA sequence reads TGTGCCAGCAGGGTCAGGGGGGGCAGCGATCAGCCCCAGCATTTT. The translation is CASRVRGGSDQPQHF.